The 7 T cell receptor beta chains given below trace back to one sample, sequenced in a study of shared clonotypes between healthy human individuals. Only in-frame clones appear in the TCRdb table, and some are missing; sequencing was by immunoSEQ multiplex PCR. This table holds 900,000 to 1,200,000 clones, around 78% found once. The sequencing sample was made of memory CD4+ T cells from PBMCs. Subset of the sample: CD45RA-negative fraction. The receptors derive from a young man in good health. Some clones in this sample may be carry-over from other donors' samples.

V and J are TRBV28 and TRBJ2-1; the match to TRBD2 covers 7 bases. Germline trimming cut 3 bases from V and 4 bases from J; bases unmatched to any gene: 6. CDR3 length: 15 amino acids. CDR1 MDHEN and CDR2 SYDVKM come from the germline V gene. For the CDR3, the DNA is TGTGCCAGCAGTTTCGGGTCTAGCGGATACAATGAGCAGTTCTTC. Residues: CASSFGSSGYNEQFF.

This clone appeared many times. This chain uses TRBV5-1 with TRBJ1-1; D is ambiguous. Germline-derived CDR1 and CDR2 are SGHRS and YFSETQ. CDR3 length: 16 amino acids. Trimming cost V 5 bases and J 1 base, with 18 bases left between them. CDR3 DNA sequence: TGCGCCAGCAGTCCTGGCCGGGCAATTAGGAACACTGAAGCTTTCTTT. It encodes CASSPGRAIRNTEAFF.

This chain connects TRBV10-3 to TRBJ2-5; TRBD2 matches 8 bases. This CDR3 is 15 amino acids long. Germline V gives CDR1 ENHRY, CDR2 SYGVKD. The J segment lost 1 base and the V segment lost 8 bases, leaving 9 bases of the junction unmatched. The CDR3 DNA reads TGTGCCATCGGGGTGCTAGCGGGCGGCCAAGAGACCCAGTACTTC. Its translation is CAIGVLAGGQETQYF.

The chain uses TRBV27 and TRBJ2-7; TRBD2 agrees at 9 bases. This CDR3 contains 15 residues. The junction had 8 bases not matched to a gene; V was cut back by 2 bases and J by 6 bases. Germline V gives CDR1 MNHEY, CDR2 SMNVEV (reference sequence). The CDR3 DNA sequence: TGTGCCAGCAGTTTAACAGCGGGAGGATCCGGCGAGCAGTACTTC. Its translation: CASSLTAGGSGEQYF.

The genes are TRBV5-4 and TRBJ1-4, with 9 bases that match TRBD1. Germline V gives CDR1 SGHNT, CDR2 YYREEE (reference sequence). V lost 4 bases and J lost 4; bases outside the gene matches: 2. The length of the CDR3 is 14 residues. This CDR3 is CASSRTGDNEKLFF. Written as DNA, the CDR3 is TGTGCCAGCAGCCGGACAGGGGATAATGAAAAACTGTTTTTT.

This clone was recorded at least ten times. The same CDR3 is also encoded by other DNA sequences in this sample. This chain connects TRBV29-1 to TRBJ1-2; possibly TRBD1 for D (6 bases). The CDR3 covers 11 residues. The ends were cut back, 4 bases at V and 3 bases at J, with 6 bases in the middle. Germline CDR1 and CDR2: SQVTM and ANQGSEA. The CDR3 DNA is TGCAGCGTTGGACAGGACTATGGCTACACCTTC. Protein: CSVGQDYGYTF. Looking up the rest from reference TRBV29-1 and TRBJ1-2 gives the full variable domain: SAVISQKPSRDICQRGTSLTIQCQVDSQVTMMFWYRQQPGQSLTLIATANQGSEATYESGFVIDKFPISRPNLTFSTLTVSNMSPEDSSIYLCSVGQDYGYTFGSGTRLTVV.

This clone came up a few times. The V and J genes are TRBV7-9 and TRBJ1-4; TRBD1 is a possible D gene (5 bases). The CDR3 consists of 15 residues. Trimming stripped 5 bases from V and 8 bases from J, with 18 bases between. Per germline, CDR1 SEHNR and CDR2 FQNEAQ (reference sequence). In DNA, the CDR3 is TGTGCCAGCAGCGCAGAGGGGACTACCAAGGAAAAACTGTTTTTT. It translates to CASSAEGTTKEKLFF.